The entry that follows covers one T cell receptor beta chain sequence. Per the original data handling: For nucleated cells, counts were estimated from reference gene primer amplification. Using immunoSEQ multiplex PCR, the repertoire was profiled, and TCRdb retains in-frame clones only, with some absent. D and trimming were read from the DNA, whereas the V and J calls and clone size are those reported in that table. Here the sample spans some 150,000 clones, around 80% being singletons. These data are taken from a study of blood T cell repertoires in COVID-19. At the level of the study: COVID-19 samples collected from the United States, Italy and Spain covered acute and convalescent phases. PBMCs, B-cell-depleted T cells, or T cells were the source of the cDNA or gDNA that made up the material.

The CDR3 loop spans 12 amino acids. Looked up from germline, CDR1 is DFQATT and CDR2 is SNEGSKA (reference sequence). V lost 3 bases and J lost 5, with 10 bases in between. The J gene is TRBJ1-1, the V gene TRBV20-1; no clear D. The sequenced sample was peripheral blood. This TCR was recovered from a man aged 55 to 70 with active or convalescent COVID-19. The CDR3 region is CSASGERTEAFF. CDR3 sequence (DNA): TGCAGTGCTAGTGGGGAGCGGACTGAAGCTTTCTTT.